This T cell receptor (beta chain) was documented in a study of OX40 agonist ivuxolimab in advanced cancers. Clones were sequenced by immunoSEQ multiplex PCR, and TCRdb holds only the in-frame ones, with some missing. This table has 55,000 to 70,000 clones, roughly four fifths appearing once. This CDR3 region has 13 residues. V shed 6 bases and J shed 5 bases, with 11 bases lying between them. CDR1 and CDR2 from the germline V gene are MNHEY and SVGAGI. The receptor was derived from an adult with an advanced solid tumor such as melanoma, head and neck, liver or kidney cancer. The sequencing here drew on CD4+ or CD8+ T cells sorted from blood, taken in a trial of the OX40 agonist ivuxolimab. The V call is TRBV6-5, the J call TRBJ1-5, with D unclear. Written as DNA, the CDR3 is TGTGCCAGCAGCCCCGAGGAGGATCAGCCCCAGCATTTT. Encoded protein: CASSPEEDQPQHF.